Below are 5 T cell receptor beta chains sequenced from a single sample in a study of cytomegalovirus exposure and HLA in healthy donors. PCR was performed using 60 Vbeta and 13 Jbeta primers. Data came from immunoSEQ multiplex PCR; TCRdb stores just in-frame clones and leaves some out. The sample carries some 110,000 clones, more than 70% recorded once. Sequenced input: PBMCs. These receptors were obtained from a man younger than 40 in good health and CMV-seronegative.

This chain links TRBV2 with TRBJ1-1, with D unresolved. V lost 7 bases to trimming and J lost 2 bases, with 11 bases between them. The CDR3 covers 13 residues. Germline values: CDR1 SNHLY, CDR2 FYNNEI. The CDR3 sequence: CASTRVPNTEAFF. For the CDR3, the DNA is TGTGCCAGCACCCGGGTTCCCAACACTGAAGCTTTCTTT.

V and J are TRBV2 and TRBJ1-5, with D perhaps matching TRBD1 (5 bases). Trimming shortened V by 3 bases and J by 5 bases, and 8 bases separated the two germline ends. CDR1 SNHLY and CDR2 FYNNEI come from the germline V gene. CDR3 length: 13 amino acids. The CDR3 protein is CASSDLTDQPQHF. DNA of the CDR3: TGTGCCAGCAGTGACCTGACAGATCAGCCCCAGCATTTT.

V is TRBV5-1 and J is TRBJ2-1; the match to TRBD2 covers 11 bases. The germline CDR1 and CDR2 sequences are SGHRS and YFSETQ. V lost 5 bases to trimming and J lost 15 bases; unmatched junction nucleotides: 7. CDR3 size: 12 residues. The CDR3 DNA sequence: TGCGCCAGCAGATCGACTAGCGGGAAACTGTTCTTC. Encoded protein: CASRSTSGKLFF. The whole variable domain, remainder taken from reference TRBV5-1 and TRBJ2-1, is KAGVTQTPRYLIKTRGQQVTLSCSPISGHRSVSWYQQTPGQGLQFLFEYFSETQRNKGNFPGRFSGRQFSNSRSEMNVSTLELGDSALYLCASRSTSGKLFFGPGTRLTVL.

There are many counts of this clone. The chain has TRBV19 and TRBJ2-2, with 8 positions matching TRBD1. Looked up from germline, CDR1 is LNHDA and CDR2 is SQIVND (reference sequence). V trimming: 6 bases; J trimming: 3 bases; junction bases outside the gene matches: 9. This CDR3 comprises 16 residues. The CDR3 DNA follows: TGTGCCAGTAGCAAACTCCAGGGGGCCTACACCGGGGAGCTGTTTTTT. Amino acid sequence: CASSKLQGAYTGELFF.

The chain links TRBV5-4 to TRBJ1-1; possibly TRBD1 for D (5 bases). The CDR3 is 17 residues long. The germline V gene encodes CDR1 SGHNT and CDR2 YYREEE (reference sequence). Trimming took 0 bases from V and 4 from J, leaving 19 bases between them. CDR3 protein: CASSLVPGAGMATEAFF. CDR3 coding DNA: TGTGCCAGCAGCTTGGTCCCTGGGGCAGGGATGGCCACTGAAGCTTTCTTT.